This T cell receptor (beta chain) emerged from a study of blood T cell repertoires in COVID-19. Study-wide background: Sample material is recorded as cDNA or gDNA derived from T cells, B-cell-depleted T cells, or PBMCs.

The CDR3 is 16 residues long. The ends were cut back, 3 bases at V and 1 base at J, with 15 bases in the middle. Germline V gene data show CDR1 as LGHDT and CDR2 as YNNKEL (reference sequence). Original data processing: How many nucleated cells were present was estimated from reference gene primer amplification. TCRdb's copy holds only in-frame clones and misses some; the assay was immunoSEQ multiplex PCR. The DNA gave D and trimming, while V, J and clone size come from that table. The sample contains roughly 120,000 clones, more than 75% of which appear only once. V gene TRBV3-1 (or the pseudogene TRBV3-2) combines with J gene TRBJ2-5; maybe TRBD1 (6 bases). The sequence was obtained from a human donor in a cohort sampled during active COVID-19. The source material was peripheral blood. For the CDR3, the DNA is TGTGCCAGCAGCCATCTACCGGGACACCTCCAAGAGACCCAGTACTTC. Residues: CASSHLPGHLQETQYF.